This TCR beta chain was recovered during a study of siplizumab effects on memory and regulatory T cells. Study-level findings and limits: Unstimulated subsets contained matches for only a minor fraction of alloreactive clones. It was not possible to assign a naive or memory phenotype to roughly 80-97% of proliferating CD4+ or CD8+ clones.

In its sample, this clone was seen once. Its target is unknown. V lost 6 bases, J lost 5 bases, and 6 bases stayed unmatched. Germline lookup yields CDR1 LNHDA and CDR2 SQIVND (reference sequence). The CDR3 sequence is 15 residues long. The assay looked at about 10^5 TCR templates in each sample. Only in-frame clones appear in the TCRdb table, and some are missing; sequencing was by immunoSEQ multiplex PCR. Found here are about 120,000 clones, about 93% of them singletons; the top ten hold about 0.16%. The source of this sequence is a human donor in good health. The sequencing input was non-Treg CD4+ T cells sorted from blood. The rearrangement uses TRBV19 and TRBJ2-3, with 12 nucleotides matching TRBD1. CDR3 nucleotides: TGTGCCAGTAGACCCCGGGACAGGGGGCAAGATACGCAGTATTTT. Translating gives CASRPRDRGQDTQYF.